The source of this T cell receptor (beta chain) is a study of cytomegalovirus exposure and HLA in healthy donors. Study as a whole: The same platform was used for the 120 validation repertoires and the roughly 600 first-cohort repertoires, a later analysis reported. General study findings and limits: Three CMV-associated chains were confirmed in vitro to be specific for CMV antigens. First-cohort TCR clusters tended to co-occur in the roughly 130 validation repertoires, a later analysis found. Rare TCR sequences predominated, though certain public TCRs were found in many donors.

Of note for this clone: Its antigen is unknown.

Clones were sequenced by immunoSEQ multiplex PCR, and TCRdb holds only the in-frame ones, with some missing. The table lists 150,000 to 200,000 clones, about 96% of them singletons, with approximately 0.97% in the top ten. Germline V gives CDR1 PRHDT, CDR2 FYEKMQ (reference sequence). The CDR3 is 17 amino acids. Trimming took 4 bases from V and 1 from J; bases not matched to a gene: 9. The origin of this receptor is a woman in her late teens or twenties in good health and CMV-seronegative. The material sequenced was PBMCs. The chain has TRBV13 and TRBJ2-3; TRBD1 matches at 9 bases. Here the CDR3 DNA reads TGTGCCAGCAGCTCCACGAGGACAGGGGAGGGCACAGATACGCAGTATTTT. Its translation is CASSSTRTGEGTDTQYF.